This passage covers 20 T cell receptor beta chains from one sample sequenced in a study of T cells in women clearing cervical HPV infection. Sequenced by immunoSEQ multiplex PCR; TCRdb stores in-frame clones only, minus some. The sample includes fewer than 15,000 clones. The sequenced sample consisted of blood buffy coat. The receptors stem from a woman aged 18-70 years with a cervical HPV16 infection that either progressed to CIN3+ or cleared (not recorded which).

In the case of this clone: The read is 3 residues too short to cover the CDR3 end, so that end is filled in from the germline J gene. V is TRBV7-2 and J is TRBJ2-3; 7 bases are a match to TRBD1. Germline CDR1 SGHTA, CDR2 FQGNSA. The CDR3 has 14 residues. The sequenced CDR3 bases are TGTGCCAGCAGCTTGGGACAGATACAAGAGACG. This sequence encodes CASSLGQIQET. The CDR3 as a whole reads CASSLGQIQETQYF.

As concerns this clone: The read terminates 3 residues ahead of where the CDR3 ends, so the germline J gene completes it. The chain joins TRBV2 to TRBJ2-3; D is tentatively TRBD1 or TRBD2 (5 bases each). Germline CDR1 SNHLY, CDR2 FYNNEI. The CDR3 has 15 residues. V was clipped by 6 bases and J by 3 bases, with 16 bases between them. The CDR3 sequence: CASREVGEKTDTQYF. The part of the CDR3 DNA that was read is TGTGCCAGCAGGGAGGTAGGGGAGAAAACAGATACG.

Comment on this clone: The read stops 3 residues short of the end of the CDR3; the missing end is completed from the germline J gene. V gene TRBV20-1 combines with J gene TRBJ2-5; maybe TRBD1 (7 bases). Germline-derived CDR1 and CDR2 are DFQATT and SNEGSKA (reference sequence). This CDR3 has 15 amino acids. V was clipped by 3 bases and J by 4 bases, with 18 bases between them. The CDR3 sequence is CSARRTGGSGETQYF. CDR3 DNA, as far as it was read: TGCAGTGCTAGGAGGACAGGAGGGTCGGGAGAGACC.

A note on this clone: The CDR3 is cut off 3 residues early in the read; its end comes from the germline J gene. The V call is TRBV11-2, the J call TRBJ2-5, with D perhaps TRBD1 (6 bases). Germline-derived CDR1 and CDR2 are SGHAT and FQNNGV. V lost 1 base to trimming and J lost 4 bases, with 13 bases between them. The CDR3 loop spans 15 amino acids. Incomplete CDR3 DNA: TGTGCCAGCAGCTTAGTGGGGGCGGAGGCAGAGACC. Amino acids: CASSLVGAEAET. The full CDR3 protein is CASSLVGAEAETQYF. Full variable domain (remainder filled in from reference TRBV11-2 and TRBJ2-5): EAGVAQSPRYKIIEKRQSVAFWCNPISGHATLYWYQQILGQGPKLLIQFQNNGVVDDSQLPKDRFSAERLKGVDSTLKIQPAKLEDSAVYLCASSLVGAEAETQYFGPGTRLLVL.

On this clone: The DNA ends 3 residues before the CDR3 does, and the rest of the CDR3 is filled in from the germline J gene. The V gene is TRBV19, the J gene TRBJ1-2; D is ambiguous. The CDR3 contains 13 residues. In germline, CDR1 is LNHDA, CDR2 SQIVND (reference sequence). The CDR3 sequence is CASSMGGSYDYTF. CDR3 bases read: TGTGCCAGTAGTATGGGCGGGTCCTACGAC. The full variable domain, in which reference TRBV19 and TRBJ1-2 provide the parts outside the CDR3, is DGGITQSPKYLFRKEGQNVTLSCEQNLNHDAMYWYRQDPGQGLRLIYYSQIVNDFQKGDIAEGYSVSREKKESFPLTVTSAQKNPTAFYLCASSMGGSYDYTFGSGTRLTVV.

Points on this clone: The CDR3 is cut off 3 residues early in the read; its end comes from the germline J gene. The rearrangement uses TRBV29-1 and TRBJ2-3; a possible D gene is TRBD1 (6 bases). The V end lost 1 base, the J end lost 2 bases, and 13 bases lay between the germline ends. CDR3 length equals 15 residues. Germline CDR1 and CDR2: SQVTM and ANQGSEA. CDR3 DNA, as far as it was read: TGCAGCGTTGAAGGACACAGGGATCACACAGATACG. Protein sequence: CSVEGHRDHTDT. In full, the CDR3 is CSVEGHRDHTDTQYF.

The part of the CDR3 DNA that was read is TGTGCCAGCAGTTCTAATACAGGGTCCTACGAG. This codes for CASSSNTGSYE. Given in full, the CDR3 is CASSSNTGSYEQYF. This chain joins TRBV7-3 and TRBJ2-7, with D possibly TRBD1 on 6 matching bases. The read gets to within 3 residues of the CDR3 end, and the germline J gene fills in the rest. Germline V gene lookup returns CDR1 SGHTA and CDR2 FQGTGA. The CDR3 runs 14 residues. Trimming removed 6 bases from V and 1 base from J, with 13 bases in between.

Note on this clone: The observed sequence ends 3 residues before the CDR3 terminus, with the missing tail filled in from the germline J gene. The chain combines TRBV20-1 with TRBJ2-5; the match to TRBD2 covers 14 bases. J gave up 5 bases and V 4 bases, and 6 bases lay outside the gene matches. The CDR3 has 15 amino acids. Germline V gene sequence: CDR1 DFQATT, CDR2 SNEGSKA (reference sequence). The CDR3: CSATSGLAGVETQYF. The CDR3 bases that were read are TGCAGTGCTACCTCGGGACTAGCGGGGGTGGAGACC.

Comment on this clone: The CDR3 goes on 3 residues after the read ends, and that part is filled in from the germline J gene. The chain has TRBV20-1 and TRBJ1-4; D not resolved. The length of the CDR3 is 13 residues. Germline-derived CDR1 and CDR2 are DFQATT and SNEGSKA (reference sequence). The chain's CDR3 is CSASKGSVSPLFF. The DNA read from the CDR3 is TGCAGTGCTAGTAAGGGTTCGGTTTCACCA.

On this clone: The CDR3 goes on 3 residues after the read ends, and that part is filled in from the germline J gene. The gene calls are TRBV20-1 and TRBJ2-3, with 11 bases that match TRBD2. From germline, CDR1 is DFQATT and CDR2 SNEGSKA (reference sequence). The CDR3 has 16 amino acids. J lost 6 bases, V lost 0 bases, and 8 bases had no gene match. The CDR3 sequence: CSARERLAGGADTQYF. The sequenced CDR3 bases are TGCAGTGCTAGAGAGCGCCTAGCGGGAGGAGCGGATACG.

In regard to this clone: The read finishes 3 residues shy of the CDR3 end, and the germline J gene is used to complete it. The rearrangement joins TRBV5-1 to TRBJ2-7, with 11 bases matching TRBD1. Trimming cost V 4 bases and J 3 bases; bases outside gene matches: 3. This CDR3 is 14 amino acids long. From germline, CDR1 is SGHRS and CDR2 YFSETQ. The sequenced part of the CDR3 DNA is TGCGCCAGCAGCAGGACAGGGGGCCGCTACGAG. The encoded protein is CASSRTGGRYE. The CDR3 reads in full as CASSRTGGRYEQYF. The whole variable domain, remainder taken from reference TRBV5-1 and TRBJ2-7, is KAGVTQTPRYLIKTRGQQVTLSCSPISGHRSVSWYQQTPGQGLQFLFEYFSETQRNKGNFPGRFSGRQFSNSRSEMNVSTLELGDSALYLCASSRTGGRYEQYFGPGTRLTVT.

On this clone itself: Coverage ceases 3 residues before the CDR3 finishes, and the germline J gene fills in the end. The V gene is TRBV20-1, the J gene TRBJ2-1; 8 positions match TRBD1. The J segment lost 7 bases and the V segment lost 2 bases, leaving 7 bases of the junction unmatched. This CDR3 spans 14 amino acids. From germline, CDR1 is DFQATT and CDR2 SNEGSKA (reference sequence). CDR3: CSARISRGLNEQFF. The covered CDR3 bases are TGCAGTGCTAGAATCTCCAGGGGGCTGAATGAG.

Of note for this clone: Read data end 3 residues before the CDR3 end; the end is taken from the germline J gene. The V and J genes are TRBV20-1 and TRBJ2-7, with 10 bases matching TRBD2. CDR1 is DFQATT, CDR2 SNEGSKA, per germline (reference sequence). V was pared by 1 base and J by 2 bases, with 8 bases of the junction left unmatched. The CDR3 runs 16 residues. Incomplete CDR3 DNA: TGCAGTGCTAGAGTCATGGGGAGCGGGGGGGCCTACGAG. Translation: CSARVMGSGGAYE. The entire CDR3 is CSARVMGSGGAYEQYF.

To note about this clone: The missing CDR3 end, 3 residues past where the read stops, is filled in from the germline J gene. The chain uses TRBV2 and TRBJ1-4; tentatively, D is TRBD1 (5 bases). The germline V and J ends were trimmed by 5 bases and 7 bases, with 17 bases remaining between them. CDR1 and CDR2 from the germline V gene are SNHLY and FYNNEI. The CDR3 is 15 residues long. The CDR3 protein is CASSLTAGWGEKLFF. The DNA read from the CDR3 is TGTGCCAGCAGTCTGACAGCGGGCTGGGGTGAAAAA. The whole variable domain, filled in from reference TRBV2 and TRBJ1-4, reads EPEVTQTPSHQVTQMGQEVILRCVPISNHLYFYWYRQILGQKVEFLVSFYNNEISEKSEIFDDQFSVERPDGSNFTLKIRSTKLEDSAMYFCASSLTAGWGEKLFFGSGTQLSVL.

For this clone: The read gets to within 3 residues of the CDR3 end, and the germline J gene fills in the rest. This chain joins TRBV2 and TRBJ2-2, with D maybe TRBD2 (5 bases). The CDR3 extends over 14 amino acids. CDR1 and CDR2 (germline): SNHLY, FYNNEI. The CDR3 bases that were read are TGTGCCAGCAGTGGTTATCCGGGGAACGAAAAG. Its translation is CASSGYPGNEK. The whole CDR3 is CASSGYPGNEKLFF.

As concerns this clone: Read data end 3 residues before the CDR3 end; the end is taken from the germline J gene. The J gene is TRBJ1-4, the V gene TRBV7-9; 8 nucleotides agree with TRBD1. CDR3 length equals 15 residues. Germline assignment: CDR1 SEHNR and CDR2 FQNEAQ (reference sequence). Here the CDR3 reads CASSQTGAGANVLFF. CDR3 DNA (partial): TGTGCCAGCAGCCAGACAGGGGCCGGGGCCAACGTA.

The CDR3 bases that were read are TGTGCCAGCACCCTAACCTGGGGCGGGAACACTGAA. Protein product: CASTLTWGGNTE. The whole CDR3 reads CASTLTWGGNTEAFF. This chain joins TRBV6-2 or TRBV6-3 and TRBJ1-1; tentatively, D is TRBD1 (5 bases). The CDR3 end is not reached by the read, which stops 3 residues before it; the germline J gene fills it in. The CDR3 has 15 residues. V dropped 7 bases and J dropped 1 base, with 16 bases sitting between them. The germline V gene encodes CDR1 MNHEY and CDR2 SVGEGT.

A word on this clone: The read terminates 3 residues ahead of where the CDR3 ends, so the germline J gene completes it. This sequence joins TRBV30 and TRBJ2-4, with a tentative D call TRBD2 (7 bases). Germline V gives CDR1 GTSNPN, CDR2 SVGIG (reference sequence). The CDR3 is 14 amino acids. The CDR3 bases that were read are TGTGCCTGGAGTGAGGGAGGGGGATACTATGGT. The encoded protein is CAWSEGGGYYG. The full CDR3 sequence reads CAWSEGGGYYGQYF.

A word on this clone: The observed sequence ends 3 residues before the CDR3 terminus, with the missing tail filled in from the germline J gene. This sample also contains other DNA sequences that code for the same CDR3. This chain links TRBV19 with TRBJ1-4, with TRBD1 matching over 7 bases. Germline V gene lookup returns CDR1 LNHDA and CDR2 SQIVND (reference sequence). With 4 bases clipped from V and 7 bases from J, the junction kept 6 bases outside the gene matches. The CDR3 sequence is 14 residues long. The CDR3 bases that were read are TGTGCCAGTAGTAGGGGACAGAGAGGTGAAAAA. Encoded protein: CASSRGQRGEK. Given in full, the CDR3 is CASSRGQRGEKLFF.

Regarding this clone: From the germline J gene comes the end of the CDR3, since the read stops 3 residues before it. The V call is TRBV12-3 or TRBV12-4, the J call TRBJ2-7, with TRBD1 matching over 10 bases. The CDR3 extends over 15 amino acids. Germline trimming cut 7 bases from V and 1 base from J; bases unmatched to any gene: 7. The CDR3 loop reads CASTQTGGKSYEQYF. The sequenced part of the CDR3 DNA is TGTGCCAGCACCCAGACAGGGGGCAAATCCTACGAG.